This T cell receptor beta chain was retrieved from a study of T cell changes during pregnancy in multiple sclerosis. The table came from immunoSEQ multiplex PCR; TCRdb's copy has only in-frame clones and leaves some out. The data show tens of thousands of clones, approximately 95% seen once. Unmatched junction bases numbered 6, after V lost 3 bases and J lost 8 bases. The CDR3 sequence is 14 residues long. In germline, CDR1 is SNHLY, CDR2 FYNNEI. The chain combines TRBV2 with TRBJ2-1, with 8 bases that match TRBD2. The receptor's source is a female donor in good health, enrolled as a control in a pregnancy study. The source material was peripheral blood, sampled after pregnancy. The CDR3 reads CASSEREATHEQFF. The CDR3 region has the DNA TGTGCCAGCAGTGAGCGGGAGGCGACACATGAGCAGTTCTTC.